Following are 7 T cell receptor beta chains from one sample sequenced in a study of T-cell memory formation after mild COVID-19. TCRdb passed the 5' RACE reads through MiXCR, listing each CDR3 protein once. The sample contains 500,000 to 550,000 distinct CDR3 sequences, 20% of which appear only once. The sequenced sample consisted of PBMCs or a T cell subset sorted from them (not recorded which). These receptors originate from an adult woman who had mild COVID-19 (a few samples of this study predate the infection). Cell type and time point are not known.

This chain joins TRBV7-3 and TRBJ2-2; TRBD1 matches 7 bases. V lost 5 bases and J lost 6; bases outside the gene matches: 6. Germline lookup yields CDR1 SGHTA and CDR2 FQGTGA. This CDR3 comprises 14 residues. The CDR3 nucleotides are TGTGCCAGCAGCCCCGACAGGGTGGCCGGGGAGCTGTTTTTT. Translation gives CASSPDRVAGELFF.

The gene calls are TRBV7-8 and TRBJ1-5; unclear D gene. This CDR3 is built from 15 residues. V lost 5 bases to trimming and J lost 5 bases, with 16 bases between them. CDR1 is SGHVS and CDR2 is FQNEAQ in the germline V gene. The CDR3 region is CASSVLSSPDQPQHF. The CDR3 DNA is TGTGCCAGCAGCGTCCTGAGCAGTCCCGATCAGCCCCAGCATTTT. The full variable domain, rest sourced from reference TRBV7-8 and TRBJ1-5, is GAGVSQSPRYKVAKRGQDVALRCDPISGHVSLFWYQQALGQGPEFLTYFQNEAQLDKSGLPSDRFFAERPEGSVSTLKIQRTQQEDSAVYLCASSVLSSPDQPQHFGDGTRLSIL.

This clonotype was observed a handful of times. The chain carries TRBV4-1 and TRBJ2-7; D gene unclear. CDR1 and CDR2 from the germline V gene are MGHRA and YSYEKL. The CDR3 sequence is 15 residues long. Trimming left V 3 bases short and J 0 bases short, with 12 bases between. CDR3 sequence reads: CASSHLRTNSYEQYF. The CDR3 nucleotides read TGCGCCAGCAGCCACCTCAGAACCAACTCCTACGAGCAGTACTTC.

The chain links TRBV6-2 or TRBV6-3 to TRBJ1-1; D possibly corresponds to TRBD1 (5 bases). Deletions cut 7 bases from V and 7 bases from J, with 10 bases between. Germline V lookup: CDR1 MNHEY, CDR2 SVGEGT. There are 11 residues in the CDR3. The CDR3, as DNA: TGTGCCAGCACCGGGACCTATGAAGCTTTCTTT. It yields the protein CASTGTYEAFF.

This rearrangement joins TRBV20-1 to TRBJ1-1; the match to TRBD1 covers 10 bases. Germline lookup yields CDR1 DFQATT and CDR2 SNEGSKA (reference sequence). The CDR3 has 18 residues. Germline trimming cut 2 bases from V and 3 bases from J; bases unmatched to any gene: 15. The CDR3 reads CSARKPPGQGPGDTEAFF. The CDR3 DNA reads as TGCAGTGCTAGAAAGCCTCCGGGACAGGGGCCCGGGGACACTGAAGCTTTCTTT.

There are a few counts of this clonotype. The gene calls are TRBV5-1 and TRBJ1-1; no reliable D call. V gave up 0 bases and J gave up 1 base, with 7 bases separating them. Germline-derived CDR1 and CDR2 are SGHRS and YFSETQ. The CDR3 contains 14 residues. DNA for the CDR3: TGCGCCAGCAGCTTGGAGGCAGCGAACACTGAAGCTTTCTTT. It is translated as CASSLEAANTEAFF. Combining the CDR3 with reference TRBV5-1 and TRBJ1-1 gives the whole variable domain KAGVTQTPRYLIKTRGQQVTLSCSPISGHRSVSWYQQTPGQGLQFLFEYFSETQRNKGNFPGRFSGRQFSNSRSEMNVSTLELGDSALYLCASSLEAANTEAFFGQGTRLTVV.

In this sample, this clonotype turned up a few times. This chain connects TRBV4-2 to TRBJ2-7; D not certain. Trimming pared 0 bases from V and 3 bases from J, leaving 12 bases between. The CDR3 is 15 residues long. Germline CDR1 is LGHNA and CDR2 is YNFKEQ. The DNA of the CDR3 is TGTGCCAGCAGCCAAGACGCCGCACCACTCTACGAGCAGTACTTC. This encodes CASSQDAAPLYEQYF.